The TCR beta chain described here comes from a study of early T cells in non-severe SARS-CoV-2 infection. Only a few counts were recorded for this clonotype. Each CDR3 protein gets one entry after TCRdb re-called the 5' RACE reads with MiXCR. The repertoire holds about 77,000 distinct CDR3 sequences, with 7.5% to 10% as singletons. The sequenced sample was whole blood. The receptor was derived from an adult who was a healthcare worker with PCR-confirmed SARS-CoV-2 infection or an uninfected control (not recorded which).

CDR3 nucleotide sequence: TGTGCCAGTAGTATATTCGGGGGAACCTCCTACGAGCAGTACTTC. Translated: CASSIFGGTSYEQYF. The V call is TRBV19, the J call TRBJ2-7; perhaps TRBD2 as D (6 bases). Germline V gene sequence: CDR1 LNHDA, CDR2 SQIVND (reference sequence). The CDR3 totals 15 residues. Trimming cost V 2 bases and J 0 bases, with 11 bases left between them. Filled out from reference TRBV19 and TRBJ2-7, the complete variable domain reads DGGITQSPKYLFRKEGQNVTLSCEQNLNHDAMYWYRQDPGQGLRLIYYSQIVNDFQKGDIAEGYSVSREKKESFPLTVTSAQKNPTAFYLCASSIFGGTSYEQYFGPGTRLTVT.